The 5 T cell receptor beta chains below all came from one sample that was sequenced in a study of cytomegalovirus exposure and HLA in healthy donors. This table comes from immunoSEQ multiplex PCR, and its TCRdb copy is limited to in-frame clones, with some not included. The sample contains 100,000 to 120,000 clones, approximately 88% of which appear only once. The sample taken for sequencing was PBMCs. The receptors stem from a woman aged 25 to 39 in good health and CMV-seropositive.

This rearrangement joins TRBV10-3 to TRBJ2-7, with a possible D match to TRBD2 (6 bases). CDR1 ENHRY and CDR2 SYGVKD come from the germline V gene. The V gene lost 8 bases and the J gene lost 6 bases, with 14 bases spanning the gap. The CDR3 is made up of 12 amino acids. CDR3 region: CAIRDRGFEQYF. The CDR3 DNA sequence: TGTGCCATCCGAGACCGGGGGTTCGAGCAGTACTTC.

CDR3 in DNA: TGTGCCAGCAGCGTAGCCGGAGGGTCCTACAATGAGCAGTTCTTC. Translating it yields CASSVAGGSYNEQFF. This chain connects TRBV9 to TRBJ2-1, with D possibly TRBD2 on 6 matching bases. Germline loops: CDR1 SGDLS, CDR2 YYNGEE. V was shortened by 0 bases and J by 1 base, with 8 bases between the two germline ends. This CDR3 comprises 15 residues.

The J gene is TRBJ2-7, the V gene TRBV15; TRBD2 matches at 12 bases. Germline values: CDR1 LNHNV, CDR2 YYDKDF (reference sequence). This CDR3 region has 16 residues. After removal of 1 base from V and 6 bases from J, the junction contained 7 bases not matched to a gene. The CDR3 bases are TGTGCCACCAGCAGAGCTAGCGGGAGGGGAAGCTCCGAGCAGTACTTC. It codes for CATSRASGRGSSEQYF.

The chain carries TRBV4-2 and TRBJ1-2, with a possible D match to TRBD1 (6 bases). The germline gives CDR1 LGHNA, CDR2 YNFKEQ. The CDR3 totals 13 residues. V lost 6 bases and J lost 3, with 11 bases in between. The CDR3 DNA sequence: TGTGCCAGCAGGGGAGGGGGAGACTATGGCTACACCTTC. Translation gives CASRGGGDYGYTF.

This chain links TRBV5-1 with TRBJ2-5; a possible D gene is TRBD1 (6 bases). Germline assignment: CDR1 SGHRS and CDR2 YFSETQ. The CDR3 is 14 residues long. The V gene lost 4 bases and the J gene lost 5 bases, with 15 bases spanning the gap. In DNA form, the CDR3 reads TGCGCCAGCAGCCCCCGAGGGGGTGAGGAGACCCAGTACTTC. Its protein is CASSPRGGEETQYF.